This note documents a single T cell receptor beta chain sequence. This sample was taken from a study of blood T cell repertoires in COVID-19. Overall study: Spain, Italy and the United States supplied samples that represented acute and convalescent COVID-19. The cDNA or gDNA used as material had been derived from T cells, B-cell-depleted T cells, or PBMCs.

As handled by the study authors: Estimated nucleated cell counts came from reference gene primer amplification. Sequenced by immunoSEQ multiplex PCR; TCRdb stores in-frame clones only, minus some. For V, J and clone size, that table is used; D and trimming come from the DNA. In the table there are about 180,000 clones, just under 80% of which are singletons. CDR1 and CDR2 from the germline V gene are LGHDT and YNNKEL (reference sequence). CDR3 length: 14 residues. Trimming cost V 1 base and J 6 bases, with 7 bases left between them. The chain carries TRBV3-1 (or the pseudogene TRBV3-2) and TRBJ1-6, with D unresolved. The sample consisted of peripheral blood. The source of this sequence is a man aged 65 to 85 with active or convalescent COVID-19. CDR3 bases: TGTGCCAGCAGCCAAGTCACAGTTAATTCACCCCTCCACTTT. Protein: CASSQVTVNSPLHF.